This passage covers 30 T cell receptor beta chains from one sample sequenced in a study of T cells in localized non-small cell lung cancer. Assay: immunoSEQ multiplex PCR; the TCRdb copy retains only in-frame clones and omits some. The sample holds a few thousand clones; approximately 25% are singletons and the top ten take around a quarter. Sample: lung tumor tissue, taken before any cancer treatment. The receptors here all came from a man aged 35 to 69 with stage I lung adenocarcinoma.

This clone is categorized as medium-sized (0.01 to 0.1%). The chain couples TRBV6-8 to TRBJ2-1, with D perhaps TRBD2 (6 bases). The V gene's germline CDR1 is MNHGY and CDR2 SAAAGT. The CDR3 totals 17 residues. V lost 0 bases and J lost 5, with 17 bases in between. The CDR3 coding sequence is TGTGCCAGCAGTTACTCGAACGCGGAGCGGGCCCACAATGAGCAGTTCTTC. Translation: CASSYSNAERAHNEQFF.

This clone was recorded a few times. CDR3 DNA sequence: TGTGCCAGCAGCTTATCGCGGACAGCGGGTGGTAGCAATCAGCCCCAGCATTTT. This translates into CASSLSRTAGGSNQPQHF. The rearrangement links TRBV11-3 to TRBJ1-5; weak D call: TRBD1 (6 bases). Germline CDR1 SGHNT, CDR2 YENEEA. This CDR3 has 18 amino acids. Trimming removed 2 bases from V and 0 bases from J, with 17 bases in between.

This clone occurred a few times. The chain joins TRBV15 to TRBJ2-7, with D tentatively TRBD1 (6 bases). From germline, CDR1 is LNHNV and CDR2 YYDKDF (reference sequence). The CDR3 covers 14 residues. V dropped 5 bases and J dropped 4 bases, with 15 bases sitting between them. CDR3: CATSGNRASYEQYV. In DNA, the CDR3 is TGTGCCACCAGCGGGAACAGGGCTTCGTACGAGCAGTACGTC.

The table lists this clone with a few counts. J is TRBJ2-3 and V is TRBV7-2, with TRBD2 matching 7 bases. The CDR3 is made up of 15 amino acids. Germline-derived CDR1 and CDR2 are SGHTA and FQGNSA. Trimming cost V 1 base and J 4 bases; bases outside gene matches: 5. As DNA, the CDR3 is TGTGCCAGCAGCTTAGTGGCGGGAGCGGCAGATACGCAGTATTTT. It encodes CASSLVAGAADTQYF.

The V gene is TRBV6-8, the J gene TRBJ2-4; 8 nucleotides match TRBD1. V lost 4 bases, J lost 1 base, and 9 bases stayed unmatched. There are 17 residues in the CDR3. Germline values: CDR1 MNHGY, CDR2 SAAAGT. Written as DNA, the CDR3 is TGTGCCAGCAGTTGGAGGTCAGGGGGCCTGGCCAAAAACATTCAGTACTTC. Protein product: CASSWRSGGLAKNIQYF.

In this sample, this clone is medium-sized (0.01 to 0.1%). The chain joins TRBV11-3 to TRBJ1-2; D might be TRBD1 (6 bases). V was shortened by 3 bases and J by 4 bases, with 21 bases between the two germline ends. Germline V CDR1 and CDR2: SGHNT, YENEEA. The CDR3 consists of 17 residues. Here the CDR3 DNA reads TGTGCCAGCAGCTTGGCCCCGCAGGGTGGGACAATCTATGGCTACACCTTC. As protein: CASSLAPQGGTIYGYTF.

V is TRBV19 and J is TRBJ2-6; perhaps TRBD1 as D (5 bases). The CDR3 runs to 17 residues. V was trimmed by 5 bases and J by 2 bases, leaving 16 bases between them. Germline V gene data show CDR1 as LNHDA and CDR2 as SQIVND (reference sequence). In DNA, the CDR3 is TGTGCCAGTAGTCCCGGGTGGGGCGATCCTGGGGCCAACGTCCTGACTTTC. It specifies CASSPGWGDPGANVLTF.

This clone rates as large. The chain is built from TRBV11-3 and TRBJ2-3; the D is unclear. This CDR3 spans 14 amino acids. V was cut by 0 bases and J by 5 bases, with 9 bases left in between. CDR1 is SGHNT, CDR2 YENEEA, per germline. The CDR3 nucleotides read TGTGCCAGCAGCTTAGATAACCCCGGAGATACGCAGTATTTT. It yields the protein CASSLDNPGDTQYF.

The genes are TRBV11-3 and TRBJ1-5, with D possibly being TRBD1 (5 bases). The CDR3 totals 14 residues. The V gene's germline CDR1 is SGHNT and CDR2 YENEEA. V shed 4 bases and J shed 5 bases, with 12 bases lying between them. CDR3: CASSSRGGDQPQHF. CDR3 bases: TGTGCCAGCAGCTCCCGGGGGGGGGATCAGCCCCAGCATTTT.

By its share, this clone is medium-sized. This chain links TRBV11-3 with TRBJ2-7; TRBD1 aligns across 11 bases. V was pared by 4 bases and J by 4 bases, with 6 bases of the junction left unmatched. The length of the CDR3 is 15 residues. Germline V gene sequence: CDR1 SGHNT, CDR2 YENEEA. This chain's CDR3 is CASSSGQGAHYEQYF. The CDR3 DNA sequence: TGTGCCAGCAGCTCCGGACAGGGGGCTCATTACGAGCAGTACTTC.

The chain has TRBV28 and TRBJ1-2, with 12 bases that match TRBD1. CDR3 length: 17 residues. J gave up 8 bases and V 2 bases, and 12 bases lay outside the gene matches. The germline gives CDR1 MDHEN, CDR2 SYDVKM. CDR3 residues: CASSLGTGGGAGSGYTF. The DNA of the CDR3 is TGTGCCAGCAGTTTAGGGACAGGGGGCGGTGCAGGGTCCGGCTACACCTTC.

The CDR3 bases are TGTGCCAGCAGTTACGGGTACAGGGGCACTGAAGCTTTCTTT. Residues: CASSYGYRGTEAFF. The chain combines TRBV6-8 with TRBJ1-1; 7 bases are a match to TRBD1. The junction had 4 bases not matched to a gene; V was cut back by 2 bases and J by 4 bases. In germline, CDR1 is MNHGY, CDR2 SAAAGT. CDR3 length: 14 residues.

The CDR3 DNA is TGCAGCGTTGACACGGGGGGCATGTATGGCTACACCTTC. Protein product: CSVDTGGMYGYTF. The chain combines TRBV29-1 with TRBJ1-2; TRBD1 might be the D (6 bases). This CDR3 contains 13 residues. CDR1 and CDR2 (germline): SQVTM, ANQGSEA. V lost 3 bases and J lost 5, with 13 bases in between. Based on the CDR3 plus reference TRBV29-1 and TRBJ1-2, the full variable domain is SAVISQKPSRDICQRGTSLTIQCQVDSQVTMMFWYRQQPGQSLTLIATANQGSEATYESGFVIDKFPISRPNLTFSTLTVSNMSPEDSSIYLCSVDTGGMYGYTFGSGTRLTVV.

This sequence joins TRBV4-1 and TRBJ2-2; possibly TRBD2 for D (5 bases). CDR3 size: 17 residues. Germline CDR1 reads MGHRA; CDR2 reads YSYEKL. Trimming left V 4 bases short and J 3 bases short, with 18 bases between. The CDR3 protein is CASSPNRGAEYTGELFF. The CDR3 coding sequence is TGCGCCAGCAGCCCTAACCGGGGAGCGGAATACACCGGGGAGCTGTTTTTT.

The chain links TRBV5-1 to TRBJ2-1; the D gene is possibly TRBD1 (5 bases). V dropped 0 bases and J dropped 5 bases, with 12 bases sitting between them. The CDR3 runs to 15 residues. The V gene's germline CDR1 is SGHRS and CDR2 YFSETQ. The CDR3 nucleotides read TGCGCCAGCAGCTTGGCGGCAGGGCACCACAATGAGCAGTTCTTC. This gives the protein CASSLAAGHHNEQFF.

Only a few counts were recorded for this clone. The gene calls are TRBV19 and TRBJ1-1; TRBD1 is a possible D gene (5 bases). Trimming removed 5 bases from V and 10 bases from J, with 20 bases in between. The CDR3 loop spans 14 amino acids. Germline V gene data show CDR1 as LNHDA and CDR2 as SQIVND (reference sequence). The CDR3 bases are TGTGCCAGTAGTTCCAACTCGGGGGGGAAGGGAGCTTTCTTT. It translates to CASSSNSGGKGAFF.

The chain is built from TRBV6-8 and TRBJ2-7, with TRBD2 matching 10 bases. This CDR3 has 13 residues. J was trimmed by 7 bases and V by 6 bases; bases with no gene match: 6. Germline V lookup: CDR1 MNHGY, CDR2 SAAAGT. The CDR3 is CASRLAGGGEQYV. The CDR3 DNA is TGTGCCAGCAGGTTAGCGGGAGGAGGGGAGCAGTACGTC.

This clone was picked up a small number of times. The V call is TRBV11-3, the J call TRBJ2-1; tentatively, D is TRBD1 (5 bases). This CDR3 has 16 amino acids. Germline CDR1 SGHNT, CDR2 YENEEA. V was clipped by 2 bases and J by 7 bases, with 18 bases between them. The CDR3: CASSLTPGAPLNEQFF. The CDR3 DNA reads TGTGCCAGCAGCTTAACGCCTGGGGCGCCCCTGAATGAGCAGTTCTTC.

In regard to this clone: Other DNA sequences in the sample encode the same CDR3. The genes are TRBV19 and TRBJ2-2, with 7 nucleotides matching TRBD2. The CDR3 has 16 residues. Per germline, CDR1 LNHDA and CDR2 SQIVND (reference sequence). Germline trimming cut 1 base from V and 4 bases from J; bases unmatched to any gene: 6. CDR3 nucleotides: TGTGCCAGTAGTATAGGGGCGGGAGAGGTCACCGGGGAGCTGTTTTTT. Translated, it gives CASSIGAGEVTGELFF.

By proportion, this clone is medium-sized. The gene calls are TRBV6-8 and TRBJ2-7; TRBD2 matches at 7 bases. The CDR3 extends over 17 amino acids. CDR1 MNHGY and CDR2 SAAAGT come from the germline V gene. The J segment lost 4 bases and the V segment lost 0 bases, leaving 12 bases of the junction unmatched. CDR3 loop: CASSYSMFLGGGYEQYV. The CDR3 DNA reads as TGTGCCAGCAGTTACTCAATGTTTCTTGGCGGGGGATACGAGCAGTACGTC.

This clone was counted only a few times. V is TRBV19 and J is TRBJ1-2, with 8 bases aligning to TRBD1. J lost 4 bases, V lost 5 bases, and 3 bases had no gene match. From germline, CDR1 is LNHDA and CDR2 SQIVND (reference sequence). CDR3 length equals 13 residues. CDR3 residues: CASSSTGGYGYTF. DNA for the CDR3: TGTGCCAGTAGTTCAACAGGGGGCTATGGCTACACCTTC.

This clone was seen a single time. The rearrangement uses TRBV18 and TRBJ2-1; 8 bases are shared with TRBD2. Germline trimming cut 3 bases from V and 9 bases from J; bases unmatched to any gene: 10. Germline CDR1 reads KGHSH; CDR2 reads LQKENI. The CDR3 is made up of 15 amino acids. DNA of the CDR3: TGTGCCAGCTCACCGCAGCGGGAGTTGGGGAGTGAGCAGTTCTTC. It yields the protein CASSPQRELGSEQFF. The full variable domain, rest sourced from reference TRBV18 and TRBJ2-1, is NAGVMQNPRHLVRRRGQEARLRCSPMKGHSHVYWYRQLPEEGLKFMVYLQKENIIDESGMPKERFSAEFPKEGPSILRIQQVVRGDSAAYFCASSPQRELGSEQFFGPGTRLTVL.

This chain joins TRBV5-1 and TRBJ2-3; 7 nucleotides match TRBD2. This CDR3 region has 14 residues. Unmatched junction bases numbered 11, after V lost 7 bases and J lost 6 bases. The germline V gene encodes CDR1 SGHRS and CDR2 YFSETQ. The CDR3 loop reads CASGGDSYWDTQYF. The CDR3 DNA follows: TGCGCCAGCGGGGGGGACTCCTATTGGGATACGCAGTATTTT. The entire variable domain, with the rest obtained from reference TRBV5-1 and TRBJ2-3, is as follows: KAGVTQTPRYLIKTRGQQVTLSCSPISGHRSVSWYQQTPGQGLQFLFEYFSETQRNKGNFPGRFSGRQFSNSRSEMNVSTLELGDSALYLCASGGDSYWDTQYFGPGTRLTVL.

This clone was picked up one time. The chain links TRBV11-3 to TRBJ2-5; D remains ambiguous. Trimming stripped 1 base from V and 4 bases from J, with 13 bases between. There are 15 residues in the CDR3. In germline, CDR1 is SGHNT, CDR2 YENEEA. The CDR3 DNA reads TGTGCCAGCAGCTTAGGGCTAGGGATGGGAGAGACCCAGTACTTC. Its protein product is CASSLGLGMGETQYF.

The rearrangement links TRBV2 to TRBJ2-1; 7 bases align to TRBD2. CDR3 length: 16 residues. J gave up 7 bases and V 2 bases, and 11 bases lay outside the gene matches. CDR1 is SNHLY, CDR2 FYNNEI, per germline. The CDR3 loop reads CASSEPGGSVSNEQFF. The CDR3 DNA follows: TGTGCCAGCAGTGAACCGGGCGGGAGTGTCTCTAATGAGCAGTTCTTC.

The rearrangement uses TRBV5-1 and TRBJ2-7; 16 positions agree with TRBD2. Germline CDR1 and CDR2: SGHRS and YFSETQ. There are 18 residues in the CDR3. V lost 4 bases and J lost 4; bases outside the gene matches: 11. CDR3: CASSLGTSGRAERYEQYF. DNA for the CDR3: TGCGCCAGCAGCCTCGGGACTAGCGGGAGGGCCGAGCGGTACGAGCAGTACTTC.

CDR3 sequence reads: CASSFLPGLGVEQYF. Written as DNA, the CDR3 is TGCGCCAGCAGCTTCCTACCGGGACTAGGCGTCGAGCAGTACTTC. The rearrangement uses TRBV5-1 and TRBJ2-7, with 8 bases lining up with TRBD2. Germline trimming cut 2 bases from V and 6 bases from J; bases unmatched to any gene: 10. The CDR3 contains 15 residues. Germline values: CDR1 SGHRS, CDR2 YFSETQ.

A few counts support this clone. The gene calls are TRBV6-8 and TRBJ2-3; a weak D match, TRBD1 (6 bases). The germline CDR1 and CDR2 sequences are MNHGY and SAAAGT. The CDR3 runs to 13 residues. V was trimmed by 0 bases and J by 8 bases, leaving 9 bases between them. CDR3 nucleotides: TGTGCCAGCAGTTACTCGGGGGCCAGTACGCAGTATTTT. This sequence encodes CASSYSGASTQYF.

The rearrangement joins TRBV15 to TRBJ2-5, with 10 bases aligning to TRBD2. Germline V gene sequence: CDR1 LNHNV, CDR2 YYDKDF (reference sequence). There are 16 residues in the CDR3. J was trimmed by 5 bases and V by 6 bases; bases with no gene match: 12. The CDR3 DNA is TGTGCCACCAGGGGGGGAACTAGCGGGAATTTGGAGACCCAGTACTTC. This sequence encodes CATRGGTSGNLETQYF.

This clone was seen only a few times. The CDR3 region is CASSTGTSRYVNEQFF. For the CDR3, the DNA is TGTGCCAGCAGTACCGGGACTAGCCGGTACGTCAATGAGCAGTTCTTC. V and J are TRBV6-8 and TRBJ2-1; TRBD2 matches at 9 bases. CDR1 and CDR2 from the germline V gene are MNHGY and SAAAGT. V gave up 5 bases and J gave up 6 bases; unmatched junction bases: 11. The length of the CDR3 is 16 residues.